This entry describes one T cell receptor beta chain. As yet, its antigen is unknown. Patients with chemo-refractory metastatic non-small-cell lung cancer received focal radiation plus CTLA-4 blockade with ipilimumab. Data came from immunoSEQ multiplex PCR; TCRdb stores just in-frame clones and leaves some out. The sample carries 60,000 to 75,000 clones, more than 70% recorded once. Germline V gene lookup returns CDR1 MNHNS and CDR2 SASEGT. V lost 2 bases to trimming and J lost 3 bases; unmatched junction nucleotides: 10. The CDR3 has 18 residues. This specimen belongs to a study of radiotherapy plus CTLA-4 blockade in lung cancer. Study results and limitations: Following radiotherapy plus ipilimumab, tumor-derived TCR clones expanded in the blood.

This specimen was peripheral blood, taken from a patient treated with radiotherapy plus ipilimumab. The TCR sequence derives from a human donor with non-small cell lung cancer whose response to radiotherapy plus ipilimumab could not be evaluated. Some clones in this sample may be carry-over from other donors' samples. The gene calls are TRBV6-1 and TRBJ1-3, with 10 bases aligning to TRBD1. The CDR3 region is CASSEFVPGQGYGNTIYF. CDR3 DNA sequence: TGTGCCAGCAGTGAATTCGTCCCGGGACAGGGGTATGGAAACACCATATATTTT.